This T cell receptor (beta chain) was identified in a study of control samples from healthy donors and cancer patients. The method was immunoSEQ multiplex PCR; TCRdb's version includes in-frame clones alone and lacks a portion of them. The profile shows more than 10,000 clones, more than 85% of them singletons. Trimming at V came to 0 bases and at J to 1 base, leaving 3 bases not matched to a gene. The V gene's germline CDR1 is SGHRS and CDR2 YFSETQ. The CDR3 has 16 residues. The sample comprised PBMCs. This receptor was identified in an elderly man with lung cancer. The rearrangement joins TRBV5-1 to TRBJ2-2; TRBD1 aligns across 7 bases. The CDR3 nucleotides are TGCGCCAGCAGCTTGGGGTGGACAGGGAACACCGGGGAGCTGTTTTTT. As protein: CASSLGWTGNTGELFF.